The clone carrying this T cell receptor beta chain was seen at least ten times. Its antigen is currently unknown. TCRdb passed the 5' RACE reads through MiXCR, listing each CDR3 protein once. The table includes fewer than 55,000 distinct CDR3 sequences, around a tenth detected once. This sample is drawn from a study of early T cells in non-severe SARS-CoV-2 infection. At the level of the study: Chains from this unsorted whole-blood bulk RNA could not be paired. General study findings and limits: VDJdb matching skewed toward anti-spike CD8 responses, missing private and CD4 specificities.

This receptor was taken from an adult who was a healthcare worker with PCR-confirmed SARS-CoV-2 infection or an uninfected control (not recorded which). Material for sequencing was whole blood.

The CDR3 sequence is CASSFTGKPEQFF. The CDR3 coding sequence is TGTGCCAGCAGTTTTACAGGGAAACCTGAGCAGTTCTTC. V and J are TRBV12-3 or TRBV12-4 and TRBJ2-1, with D possibly TRBD1 on 6 matching bases. V was shortened by 3 bases and J by 9 bases, with 12 bases between the two germline ends. The CDR3 runs 13 residues.